The clone carrying this T cell receptor beta chain is large. TCR beta rearrangements were amplified from peripheral blood genomic DNA. A mixed TRB-A/B primer pool amplified rearranged TRB by multiplex touch-down PCR. MiXCR was run by TCRdb on the multiplex PCR reads, yielding one entry per CDR3 protein. The sample has over a thousand distinct CDR3 sequences, approximately 55% seen once; the top ten hold roughly two fifths. Germline V CDR1 and CDR2: GTSNPN, SVGIG (reference sequence). The CDR3 runs 13 residues. V was pared by 4 bases and J by 1 base, with 9 bases between. This specimen comes from a study of T cell repertoires in aging, cancer and after chemotherapy. Study-wide context: Six age groups, ranging from 30 or younger to 70 or older, included the donors. The full dataset contained approximately 9.6 million TCR reads.

The sequenced sample consisted of blood. The rearrangement uses TRBV30 and TRBJ2-3; D gene uncertain. The sequence came from a human donor with a blood cancer. The CDR3 nucleotides are TGTGCCTGGACCCGCTGGGGCACAGATACGCAGTATTTT. Translation: CAWTRWGTDTQYF.